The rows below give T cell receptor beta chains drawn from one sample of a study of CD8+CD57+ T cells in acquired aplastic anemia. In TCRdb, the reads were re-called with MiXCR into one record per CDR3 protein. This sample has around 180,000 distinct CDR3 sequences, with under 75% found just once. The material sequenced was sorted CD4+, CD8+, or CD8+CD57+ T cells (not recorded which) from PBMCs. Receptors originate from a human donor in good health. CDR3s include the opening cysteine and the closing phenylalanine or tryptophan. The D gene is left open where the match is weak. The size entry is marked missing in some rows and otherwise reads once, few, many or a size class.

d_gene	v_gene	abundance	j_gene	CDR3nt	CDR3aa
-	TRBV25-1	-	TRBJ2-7	TGCGCCAGCAGTACCTCTCTAGCGCTTGAGCAGTACTTC	CASSTSLALEQYF
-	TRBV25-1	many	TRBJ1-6	TGTGCCAGCAGTGATATTGTGGGGAATAATTCACCCCTCCACTTT	CASSDIVGNNSPLHF
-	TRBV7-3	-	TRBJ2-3	TGTGCCAGCAGCTGGGGGACCGGCACAGATACGCAGTATTTT	CASSWGTGTDTQYF
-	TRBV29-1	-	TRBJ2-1	TGCAGCGTTGAAATGTCTAGCGTTCTTATTGAGCAGTTCTTC	CSVEMSSVLIEQFF
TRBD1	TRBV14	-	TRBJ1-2	TGTGCCAGCAGTGAAGTAACAGGGGAGGGCTACACCTTC	CASSEVTGEGYTF
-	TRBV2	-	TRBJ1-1	TGTGCCAGCACCGAGGAAGCTAACACTGGAGCTTTCTTT	CASTEEANTGAFF
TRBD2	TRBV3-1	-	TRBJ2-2	TGTGCCAGCAGCCTCGGACTAGCGGGAGGGCCGAACACCGGGGAGCTGTTTTTT	CASSLGLAGGPNTGELFF
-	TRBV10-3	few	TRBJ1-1	TGTGCCATCAGTGAGTCGGTCGGGGGGCGGGGGAACACTGAAGCTTTCTTT	CAISESVGGRGNTEAFF
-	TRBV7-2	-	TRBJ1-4	TGTGCCAGCAGCTTGGGTTACAGCCCTAATGAAAAACTGTTTTTT	CASSLGYSPNEKLFF
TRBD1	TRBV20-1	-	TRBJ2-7	TGCAGTGCTAGAGATACCTACAGGGGGAGCTACGAGCAGTACTTC	CSARDTYRGSYEQYF
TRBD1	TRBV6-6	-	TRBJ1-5	TGTGCCAGCAGAGGGGACAGCTATAGCAATCAGCCCCAGCATTTT	CASRGDSYSNQPQHF
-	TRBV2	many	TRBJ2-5	TGTGCCAGCAGTGAATCTGGTTTTGTGAGCGAAGAGACCCAGTACTTC	CASSESGFVSEETQYF
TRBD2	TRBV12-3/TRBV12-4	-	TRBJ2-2	TGTGCCAGCAGTTTAAATACGGGGGGGCTGAACGGGGAGCTGTTTTTT	CASSLNTGGLNGELFF
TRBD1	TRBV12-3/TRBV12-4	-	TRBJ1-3	TGTGCCAGCAGTTTACGGACAGGGGCTGGAAACACCATATATTTT	CASSLRTGAGNTIYF
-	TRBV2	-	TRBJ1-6	TGTGCCAGCAGGTCGGAGGGAGGACTCCTTCACTTT	CASRSEGGLLHF
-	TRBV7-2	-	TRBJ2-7	TGTGCCAGTAGCGGTGGAAACGGGGGTTCCTACGAGCAGTACTTC	CASSGGNGGSYEQYF